This TCR beta chain was recovered during a study of blood T cell repertoires in COVID-19. About the study: The samples span acute and convalescent COVID-19 from the United States, Italy and Spain.

Authors' processing steps: Scientists estimated how many nucleated cells there were by amplifying reference gene primers. Some clones are missing from TCRdb's copy, which holds only in-frame ones; the method was immunoSEQ multiplex PCR. V, J and clone size were drawn from that table, and D and trimming were deduced from the DNA. The sample has fewer than 250,000 clones; 75% to 85% are singletons. Germline values: CDR1 SGHVS, CDR2 FQNEAQ. The CDR3 contains 14 residues. V gave up 2 bases and J gave up 5 bases; unmatched junction bases: 0. What was sequenced was peripheral blood. The TCR comes from a woman in her seventies with acute or convalescent COVID-19. V is TRBV7-8 and J is TRBJ1-6; 7 bases are a match to TRBD1. The CDR3 DNA reads as TGTGCCAGCAGCTTAACAGGGGATAATTCACCCCTCCACTTT. This encodes CASSLTGDNSPLHF.